This entry features one T cell receptor beta chain sequence. Its antigen is currently unknown. This record belongs to a study of T cells in localized non-small cell lung cancer. Study-level results: Patients showing higher blood T cell density tended to see longer overall survival.

Germline-derived CDR1 and CDR2 are SGHAT and FQNNGV. This CDR3 region has 17 residues. The germline V and J ends were trimmed by 0 bases and 4 bases, with 16 bases remaining between them. The method was immunoSEQ multiplex PCR; TCRdb's version includes in-frame clones alone and lacks a portion of them. This sample has 45,000 or so clones; more than 85% occur once, and the top ten carry roughly a tenth. The source of this sequence is a woman aged 35 to 70 with stage II lung adenocarcinoma. Sequences were derived from PBMCs, sampled before any cancer treatment. This sequence joins TRBV11-2 and TRBJ2-1; D gene unclear. This CDR3 reads CASSLDISSGEYNEQFF. CDR3 DNA sequence: TGTGCCAGCAGCTTAGATATTAGCTCGGGCGAGTACAATGAGCAGTTCTTC.